This is a list of T cell receptor beta chains from one sample in a study of regulatory T cells in long-lasting Graves disease. TCRdb called the multiplex PCR reads again in MiXCR, with one record for every CDR3 protein. This repertoire shows 350,000 to 450,000 distinct CDR3 sequences, 15% found once; its top ten account for approximately 8%. These sequences were also reported in another study, on T cells in Graves' hyperthyroidism and ophthalmopathy.

Source: peripheral blood mononuclear cells (PBMCs), taken at new diagnosis, from a patient treated with antithyroid drugs. All receptors derive from a woman between 40 and 50 years old with Graves disease. CDR3s include the opening cysteine and the closing phenylalanine or tryptophan. The D gene is left open where the match is weak. Clone size is given for some rows only: seen once, a few or many times, or a class if the clone is expanded.

CDR3	DNA	J	D	size	V
CASSLTPGLAGDHNEQFF	TGTGCCAGCAGCTTAACCCCCGGACTAGCGGGAGACCACAATGAGCAGTTCTTC	TRBJ2-1	TRBD2	-	TRBV7-3
CASSWEGVYEQYF	TGTGCCAGCAGCTGGGAAGGTGTATACGAGCAGTACTTC	TRBJ2-7	-	many	TRBV7-9
CATSDTATNYGYTF	TGTGCCACCAGTGATACAGCGACTAACTATGGCTACACCTTC	TRBJ1-2	-	-	TRBV24-1
CASSRVGNTGELFF	TGCGCCAGCTCCAGGGTTGGGAACACCGGGGAGCTGTTTTTT	TRBJ2-2	-	-	TRBV5-1
CSASPLAGVHEQFF	TGCAGTGCTAGCCCGCTAGCGGGAGTTCATGAGCAGTTCTTC	TRBJ2-1	TRBD2	-	TRBV20-1
CASSPTTDPTDTQYF	TGTGCCAGCAGCCCAACGACGGACCCTACAGATACGCAGTATTTT	TRBJ2-3	-	many	TRBV11-2
CASSLSGNEKLFF	TGTGCCAGCAGTCTGTCAGGCAATGAAAAACTGTTTTTT	TRBJ1-4	-	many	TRBV27
CASSYSIPEPGELFF	TGTGCCAGCAGTTACTCGATACCCGAACCGGGGGAGCTGTTTTTT	TRBJ2-2	-	many	TRBV6-5
CASSLNSRIDTQYF	TGTGCCAGCAGTTTAAACAGCAGAATAGATACGCAGTATTTT	TRBJ2-3	-	-	TRBV12-3/TRBV12-4
CASSGTGTASYEQYF	TGTGCCAGTTCGGGGACGGGGACAGCTTCCTACGAGCAGTACTTC	TRBJ2-7	TRBD1	many	TRBV12-3/TRBV12-4
CASGAPEGRWNEQFF	TGTGCTAGTGGTGCCCCGGAGGGGCGGTGGAATGAGCAGTTCTTC	TRBJ2-1	-	many	TRBV12-5
CASSQRRSTSAGELFF	TGTGCCAGCAGCCAAAGACGTTCCACTAGCGCCGGGGAGCTGTTTTTT	TRBJ2-2	TRBD2	few	TRBV3-1
CASSSADRLSNYGYTF	TGTGCCAGCAGTTCAGCGGACAGACTTTCTAACTATGGCTACACCTTC	TRBJ1-2	-	many	TRBV27
CASSLGGLGKSGANVLTF	TGTGCCAGCAGCTTAGGTGGACTAGGTAAATCTGGGGCCAACGTCCTGACTTTC	TRBJ2-6	TRBD2	-	TRBV13
CASSLAGTDTEAFF	TGTGCCAGCAGTTTAGCCGGGACGGACACTGAAGCTTTCTTT	TRBJ1-1	-	many	TRBV12-3/TRBV12-4
CASSYLAGGGNEQFF	TGTGCCAGCAGTTATCTAGCGGGAGGAGGCAATGAGCAGTTCTTC	TRBJ2-1	TRBD2	many	TRBV6-5
CASSFRGLALIEQYF	TGTGCCAGCAGCTTCCGGGGACTAGCGCTAATCGAGCAGTACTTC	TRBJ2-7	TRBD2	-	TRBV6-2/TRBV6-3
CASRPLLAGSTDTQYF	TGCGCCAGCAGACCACTACTAGCGGGGAGCACAGATACGCAGTATTTT	TRBJ2-3	TRBD2	many	TRBV5-1
CASSYRGTGELFF	TGTGCCAGCAGCTACAGGGGCACCGGGGAGCTGTTTTTT	TRBJ2-2	TRBD1	many	TRBV7-2
CASSYSTGTGNTGELFF	TGTGCCAGCAGTTATTCGACCGGGACAGGGAACACCGGGGAGCTGTTTTTT	TRBJ2-2	TRBD1	many	TRBV6-9
CASSSGTPGAETQYF	TGCGCCAGCAGCTCCGGGACCCCGGGGGCAGAGACCCAGTACTTC	TRBJ2-5	-	-	TRBV4-1
CSAPLGGETQYF	TGCAGTGCTCCCCTGGGGGGGGAGACCCAGTACTTC	TRBJ2-5	TRBD2	many	TRBV20-1
CASSLSSYGYTF	TGTGCCAGCAGTTTAAGCAGCTATGGCTACACCTTC	TRBJ1-2	-	-	TRBV12-3/TRBV12-4
CASSLTGTTTDTQYF	TGTGCCAGCAGCTTAACCGGGACGACCACAGATACGCAGTATTTT	TRBJ2-3	-	many	TRBV11-2
CASGSPAGQGLSYEQYF	TGTGCTAGTGGTTCCCCAGCTGGACAGGGGCTATCCTACGAGCAGTACTTC	TRBJ2-7	TRBD1	many	TRBV12-5
CASSLAAGHRSGANVLTF	TGTGCCAGCTCACTAGCTGCAGGGCACCGCTCTGGGGCCAACGTCCTGACTTTC	TRBJ2-6	-	once	TRBV18
CASSRERVGNSPLHF	TGTGCCAGCAGCCGAGAAAGGGTGGGCAATTCACCCCTCCACTTT	TRBJ1-6	-	few	TRBV4-2
CASSLAHRSEAFF	TGTGCCAGCAGTTTAGCGCATCGGTCTGAAGCTTTCTTT	TRBJ1-1	-	many	TRBV12-3/TRBV12-4
CASSYLDGVDTEAFF	TGTGCCAGCAGTTACTTGGACGGGGTGGACACTGAAGCTTTCTTT	TRBJ1-1	-	-	TRBV6-5
CASSQDGSGRGTGELFF	TGCGCCAGCAGCCAAGACGGAAGCGGGAGAGGGACCGGGGAGCTGTTTTTT	TRBJ2-2	TRBD2	few	TRBV4-1
CASSPGLALYYEQYF	TGTGCCAGCAGTCCGGGACTAGCCCTTTACTACGAGCAGTACTTC	TRBJ2-7	TRBD2	-	TRBV6-1
CASSLMKREGQETQYF	TGTGCCAGCAGCTTAATGAAGCGGGAGGGCCAAGAGACCCAGTACTTC	TRBJ2-5	TRBD2	many	TRBV7-9
CASGLVVAGTGELFF	TGTGCTAGTGGTTTGGTGGTAGCGGGCACCGGGGAGCTGTTTTTT	TRBJ2-2	TRBD2	many	TRBV12-5
CASSAARENHGYTF	TGTGCCAGCAGCGCCGCCCGGGAGAACCATGGCTACACCTTC	TRBJ1-2	-	many	TRBV11-2
CASSPGPLSTDTQYF	TGTGCCAGCAGTCCCGGGCCCTTGAGCACAGATACGCAGTATTTT	TRBJ2-3	-	-	TRBV6-1
CASSIDGGNYSYEQYF	TGTGCCAGCAGCATAGATGGGGGGAATTACTCCTACGAGCAGTACTTC	TRBJ2-7	-	many	TRBV6-1
CASSPGQAAKGEAQYF	TGTGCCAGCAGTCCGGGACAGGCCGCCAAGGGGGAGGCCCAGTACTTC	TRBJ2-5	TRBD1	-	TRBV27
CASSAGTGNRETQYF	TGTGCCAGCAGCGCCGGGACAGGGAATAGGGAGACCCAGTACTTC	TRBJ2-5	TRBD1	many	TRBV9
CAISDQGYLIYGYTF	TGTGCCATCAGTGATCAAGGGTATCTTATCTATGGCTACACCTTC	TRBJ1-2	-	many	TRBV10-3
CASSEGLLNQPQHF	TGTGCCAGCAGTGAGGGCCTCCTTAATCAGCCCCAGCATTTT	TRBJ1-5	-	few	TRBV6-1
CASSVGSSLEQFF	TGTGCCAGCAGCGTAGGTTCGAGCCTTGAGCAGTTCTTC	TRBJ2-1	-	-	TRBV9
CASSGGFPDTQYF	TGTGCCAGCAGCGGAGGGTTCCCAGATACGCAGTATTTT	TRBJ2-3	-	many	TRBV11-2
CASRQSGGYTF	TGCGCCAGCAGGCAGAGTGGTGGCTACACCTTC	TRBJ1-2	-	-	TRBV5-1
CASGDRGNTDTQYF	TGTGCCAGTGGGGACAGGGGTAACACAGATACGCAGTATTTT	TRBJ2-3	TRBD1	-	TRBV2
CASSLGTSGETQYF	TGTGCCAGCAGCTTAGGGACTAGCGGCGAGACCCAGTACTTC	TRBJ2-5	TRBD2	many	TRBV11-2
CASRTKGGETQYF	TGTGCCAGCAGAACCAAGGGGGGGGAGACCCAGTACTTC	TRBJ2-5	-	-	TRBV7-8
CASSSDRAGLDAFF	TGTGCCAGCAGCTCGGACAGGGCGGGGTTGGACGCTTTCTTT	TRBJ1-1	TRBD1	many	TRBV11-3
CASSYLFGLAREQFF	TGTGCCAGCAGTTACCTCTTCGGACTAGCTCGTGAGCAGTTCTTC	TRBJ2-1	TRBD2	-	TRBV6-5
CASLVQGATTDTQYF	TGTGCCAGCCTAGTGCAGGGGGCCACCACAGATACGCAGTATTTT	TRBJ2-3	TRBD1	many	TRBV2
CASLSYNQPQHF	TGTGCCAGCCTGTCCTATAATCAGCCCCAGCATTTT	TRBJ1-5	-	many	TRBV28